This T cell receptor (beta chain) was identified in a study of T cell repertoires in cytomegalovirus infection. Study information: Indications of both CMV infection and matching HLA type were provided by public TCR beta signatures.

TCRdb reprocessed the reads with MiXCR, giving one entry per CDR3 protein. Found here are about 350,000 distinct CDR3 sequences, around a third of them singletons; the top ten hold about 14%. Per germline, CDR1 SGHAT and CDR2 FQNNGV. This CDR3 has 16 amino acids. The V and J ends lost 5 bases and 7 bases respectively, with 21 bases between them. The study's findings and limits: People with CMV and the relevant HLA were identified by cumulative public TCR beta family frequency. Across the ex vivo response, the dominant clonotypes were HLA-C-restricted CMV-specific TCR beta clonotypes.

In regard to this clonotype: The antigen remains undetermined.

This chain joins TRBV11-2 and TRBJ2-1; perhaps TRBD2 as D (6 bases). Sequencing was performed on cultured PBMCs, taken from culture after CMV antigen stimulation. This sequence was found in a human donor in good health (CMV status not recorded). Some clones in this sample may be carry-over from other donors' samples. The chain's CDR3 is CASSPLPAGSGNEQFF. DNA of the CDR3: TGTGCCAGCAGCCCTCTCCCTGCGGGATCGGGGAATGAGCAGTTCTTC.